This T cell receptor (beta chain) was identified in a study of OX40 agonist ivuxolimab in advanced cancers. Regarding the research as a whole: Ivuxolimab, which targeted the costimulatory receptor OX40 (CD134), was an agonistic, fully human IgG2 monoclonal antibody. Intravenous ivuxolimab was administered to patients every 2 weeks at six dose levels: 0.01, 0.1, 0.3, 1.5, 3 and 10 mg/kg. Among the approximately 54 dose-escalation patients, around 20 had hepatocellular carcinoma, roughly 15 melanoma, 9 renal cell carcinoma and 9 head and neck cancer. The dose-escalation cohort was about 86% male with a mean age of about 54 years, ranging from roughly 20 to 85. Patients were allowed to have had prior anti-PD-1, anti-PD-L1 or anti-CTLA-4 therapy, and approximately 40% of the dose-escalation patients had been treated with checkpoint inhibitors. Partial responses were achieved by three dose-escalation patients, of whom one had hepatocellular carcinoma and two had cutaneous melanoma. Peripheral TCRbeta sequencing was intended to test whether TCR sequence diversity was altered and clonal T-cell expansion was caused by ivuxolimab. The paper covers the monotherapy dose-escalation part of the phase I ivuxolimab trial, which included N ≈ 57 patients.

Patients with autoimmune disease history or receiving systemic immunosuppression were excluded from the trial. Peripheral blood for TCR sequencing was collected from all dose cohorts at baseline, on cycle 4 day 1, and on cycle 7 day 1. Samples were obtained from an open-label, multicenter, first-in-human phase I dose-escalation trial of ivuxolimab. Adults with locally advanced or metastatic melanoma, renal cell carcinoma, hepatocellular carcinoma or head and neck squamous cell carcinoma were enrolled in the trial. Before TCR sequencing, CD4+ and CD8+ T cells were separately sorted from peripheral blood. This clone appeared once. Its antigen remains unidentified. No qualities accompany the bases; no much larger clone lies one base away. The germline V gene (reference sequence) yields SEHNR for CDR1 and FQNEAQ for CDR2. V was cut back by 3 bases and J by 5 bases, leaving a gap of 20 bases between them. Reading from cysteine to phenylalanine, the CDR3 counts 17 amino acids. The kept DNA is CDR3 alone, 51 bases in frame from the first base.

Results and caveats for the whole study, not just this receptor: Low levels of normalized T-cell clonal expansion were also shown by some nonresponding patients. In the 0.1-3.0 mg/kg groups, partial responders were among the patients with the lowest normalized peripheral clonal expansion, particularly in CD8+ T cells. After ivuxolimab, more expanded clones were found on average in CD8+ T cells than in CD4+ T cells. Which antigens the clonally expanded peripheral T cells were specific for was not determined. At doses of 0.1 to 3.0 mg/kg, clonal expansion of both CD4+ and CD8+ blood T cells was observed from baseline to week 6.

Genomic DNA was extracted from sorted cells for sequencing of the TCRbeta CDR3 region. The immunoSEQ Assay was used to sequence the TCRbeta CDR3 regions. Held by TCRdb, this immuneACCESS table contains in-frame sequences only and omits some clones. Under half of the omission traces to an unresolved V gene where checked; the cause of the rest is unknown. The sample table lists around 35,000 clones, around 92% of them with a count of one. Jointly, the top ten make up roughly a third of the sample. This sample comprised CD4+ or CD8+ T cells sorted from blood, obtained in a trial of the OX40 agonist ivuxolimab. The sequence derives from an adult with an advanced solid tumor such as melanoma, head and neck, liver or kidney cancer. This chain joins TRBV7-9 to TRBJ2-1, with a tentative D gene TRBD2 over 6 matching bases. CDR3 loop: CASSFLAREFVDNEQFF. The DNA sequence reads TGTGCCAGCAGCTTTCTAGCGAGGGAATTTGTGGACAATGAGCAGTTCTTC.